Below are 18 T cell receptor beta chains sequenced from a single sample in a study of T cell responses to AZD1222 COVID-19 vaccine. Clones were sequenced by immunoSEQ multiplex PCR, and TCRdb holds only the in-frame ones, with some missing. This repertoire shows roughly 91,000 clones, more than 90% found once; its top ten account for around 2.8%. The sample was peripheral blood, taken on day 0 of AZD1222 vaccination. The source is an adult in good health.

The V call is TRBV5-1, the J call TRBJ1-1; 7 nucleotides agree with TRBD1. This CDR3 comprises 13 residues. V shed 0 bases, J shed 7 bases, and the junction held 3 bases outside the gene matches. Germline CDR1 reads SGHRS; CDR2 reads YFSETQ. DNA of the CDR3: TGCGCCAGCAGCTTGGGGGGACAGAATGAAGCTTTCTTT. Its translation: CASSLGGQNEAFF. The complete variable domain, with remaining parts taken from reference TRBV5-1 and TRBJ1-1, reads KAGVTQTPRYLIKTRGQQVTLSCSPISGHRSVSWYQQTPGQGLQFLFEYFSETQRNKGNFPGRFSGRQFSNSRSEMNVSTLELGDSALYLCASSLGGQNEAFFGQGTRLTVV.

This sequence joins TRBV5-5 and TRBJ1-2; D gene unclear. V was shortened by 1 base and J by 6 bases, with 4 bases between the two germline ends. Germline V lookup: CDR1 SGHKS, CDR2 YYEKEE (reference sequence). This CDR3 comprises 11 residues. CDR3 in DNA: TGTGCCAGCAGCTTGCTCAATGGCTACACCTTC. This encodes CASSLLNGYTF. Based on the CDR3 plus reference TRBV5-5 and TRBJ1-2, the full variable domain is DAGVTQSPTHLIKTRGQQVTLRCSPISGHKSVSWYQQVLGQGPQFIFQYYEKEERGRGNFPDRFSARQFPNYSSELNVNALLLGDSALYLCASSLLNGYTFGSGTRLTVV.

Worth noting for this clone: One end of the junction does not line up with germline, which may come from a read error. The chain uses TRBV7-9 and TRBJ2-5; 11 nucleotides match TRBD2. Germline V lookup: CDR1 SEHNR, CDR2 FQNEAQ (reference sequence). The CDR3 consists of 14 residues. The CDR3 DNA is TGTGCCAGCAGCCTAGCGGGGGGCAAAGAGACCCAGTACTTC. Translation: CASSLAGGKETQYF.

The chain joins TRBV11-2 to TRBJ1-6; 7 bases are shared with TRBD1. CDR1 and CDR2 (germline): SGHAT, FQNNGV. V dropped 3 bases and J dropped 7; count of bases not matched to a gene: 6. The CDR3 contains 15 residues. Here the CDR3 DNA reads TGTGCCAGCAGCTTTCCCTCACAGGGGAATTCACCCCTCCACTTT. As protein: CASSFPSQGNSPLHF. Filled out from reference TRBV11-2 and TRBJ1-6, the complete variable domain reads EAGVAQSPRYKIIEKRQSVAFWCNPISGHATLYWYQQILGQGPKLLIQFQNNGVVDDSQLPKDRFSAERLKGVDSTLKIQPAKLEDSAVYLCASSFPSQGNSPLHFGNGTRLTVT.

This clone was observed a handful of times. CDR3: CASQTSGGADTQYF. The DNA of the CDR3 is TGTGCCAGCCAGACTAGCGGGGGCGCAGATACGCAGTATTTT. The chain links TRBV18 to TRBJ2-3, with 12 bases fitting TRBD2. CDR1 is KGHSH, CDR2 LQKENI, per germline. Germline trimming cut 8 bases from V and 4 bases from J; bases unmatched to any gene: 4. The CDR3 is made up of 14 amino acids.

The chain carries TRBV27 and TRBJ2-1; D is perhaps TRBD1 (5 bases). Looked up from germline, CDR1 is MNHEY and CDR2 is SMNVEV (reference sequence). This CDR3 is built from 12 residues. Trimming cost V 7 bases and J 2 bases, with 6 bases left between them. CDR3 region: CASTGTYNEQFF. Here the CDR3 DNA reads TGTGCCAGCACAGGGACCTACAATGAGCAGTTCTTC.

This clone was picked up one time. The chain is built from TRBV29-1 and TRBJ1-1; TRBD1 matches at 7 bases. Germline V gives CDR1 SQVTM, CDR2 ANQGSEA. CDR3 length: 12 residues. V gave up 6 bases and J gave up 5 bases; unmatched junction bases: 6. CDR3 in amino acids: CSVTGVGTEAFF. The CDR3 coding sequence is TGCAGCGTCACAGGGGTGGGAACTGAAGCTTTCTTT.

V is TRBV6-5 and J is TRBJ2-1; 8 bases line up with TRBD2. This CDR3 spans 12 amino acids. Germline CDR1 and CDR2: MNHEY and SVGAGI. The V segment lost 6 bases and the J segment 8 bases; nucleotides outside the gene matches: 3. In DNA, the CDR3 is TGTGCCAGCAGCACGGGGGGGCATGAGCAGTTCTTC. The encoded protein is CASSTGGHEQFF.

V and J are TRBV27 and TRBJ2-3; D is unresolved. This CDR3 is built from 13 residues. Per germline, CDR1 MNHEY and CDR2 SMNVEV (reference sequence). The germline V and J ends were trimmed by 3 bases and 2 bases, with 6 bases remaining between them. The DNA for the CDR3 is TGTGCCAGCAGTTTGGTGGCCACAGATACGCAGTATTTT. Translated, it gives CASSLVATDTQYF.

The chain uses TRBV6-5 and TRBJ1-1; D gene ambiguous. V lost 6 bases, J lost 3 bases, and 8 bases lay in between. From germline, CDR1 is MNHEY and CDR2 SVGAGI. The CDR3 length is 12 residues. As DNA, the CDR3 is TGTGCCAGCAGACGATCCTACACTGAAGCTTTCTTT. It yields the protein CASRRSYTEAFF.

The chain recombines TRBV28 with TRBJ1-2, with 7 nucleotides matching TRBD1. The V and J ends lost 10 bases and 1 base, in that order; junction bases with no gene match: 6. CDR3 length: 13 amino acids. Germline-derived CDR1 and CDR2 are MDHEN and SYDVKM. The CDR3 protein is CATQGEINYGYTF. The DNA of the CDR3 is TGTGCCACCCAGGGGGAAATTAACTATGGCTACACCTTC.

Written as DNA, the CDR3 is TGTGCCAGCAGATCGGGCGAAGTTGCCTTGGGCTACACCTTC. Translation: CASRSGEVALGYTF. V usage is TRBV3-1 (or the pseudogene TRBV3-2) and J usage is TRBJ1-2; D gene ambiguous. CDR1 is LGHDT and CDR2 is YNNKEL in the germline V gene (reference sequence). Trimming pared 6 bases from V and 8 bases from J, leaving 19 bases between. The CDR3 totals 14 residues.

This chain connects TRBV7-9 to TRBJ2-3, with 7 bases lining up with TRBD1. The CDR3 loop spans 19 amino acids. V gave up 0 bases and J gave up 4 bases; unmatched junction bases: 16. Germline CDR1 reads SEHNR; CDR2 reads FQNEAQ (reference sequence). CDR3 loop: CASSLALQFGTDAPDTQYF. CDR3 nucleotide sequence: TGTGCCAGCAGCTTAGCGCTCCAATTCGGGACAGATGCCCCAGATACGCAGTATTTT.

The V call is TRBV2, the J call TRBJ2-3; D may be TRBD1 (6 bases). Germline V lookup: CDR1 SNHLY, CDR2 FYNNEI. CDR3 length equals 13 residues. The ends were cut back, 3 bases at V and 6 bases at J, with 10 bases in the middle. CDR3 nucleotides: TGTGCCAGCAGTGATACAGGGTCGGATACGCAGTATTTT. Encoded protein: CASSDTGSDTQYF. The full variable domain, in which reference TRBV2 and TRBJ2-3 provide the parts outside the CDR3, is EPEVTQTPSHQVTQMGQEVILRCVPISNHLYFYWYRQILGQKVEFLVSFYNNEISEKSEIFDDQFSVERPDGSNFTLKIRSTKLEDSAMYFCASSDTGSDTQYFGPGTRLTVL.

V gene TRBV30 combines with J gene TRBJ1-1, with no clear D. Per germline, CDR1 GTSNPN and CDR2 SVGIG (reference sequence). V lost 1 base and J lost 0, with 3 bases in between. This CDR3 is 12 amino acids long. DNA for the CDR3: TGTGCCTGGAGTGCGATGAACACTGAAGCTTTCTTT. Translating it yields CAWSAMNTEAFF.

The J gene is TRBJ1-6, the V gene TRBV4-1, with D unclear. This CDR3 comprises 14 residues. V lost 0 bases and J 9 bases, leaving 9 bases between the germline ends. CDR1 and CDR2 (germline): MGHRA, YSYEKL. In DNA form, the CDR3 reads TGCGCCAGCAGCCAAGAACGGGTAGTTTCACCCCTCCACTTT. It encodes CASSQERVVSPLHF.

The table lists this clone with a few counts. The V gene is TRBV5-5, the J gene TRBJ1-2; the D is unclear. V was pared by 3 bases and J by 4 bases, with 10 bases between. The CDR3 length is 13 residues. Germline assignment: CDR1 SGHKS and CDR2 YYEKEE (reference sequence). In DNA, the CDR3 is TGTGCCAGCAGCTCGACACCCCTCTATGGCTACACCTTC. Translating it yields CASSSTPLYGYTF. Based on the CDR3 plus reference TRBV5-5 and TRBJ1-2, the full variable domain is DAGVTQSPTHLIKTRGQQVTLRCSPISGHKSVSWYQQVLGQGPQFIFQYYEKEERGRGNFPDRFSARQFPNYSSELNVNALLLGDSALYLCASSSTPLYGYTFGSGTRLTVV.

The chain joins TRBV7-9 to TRBJ2-2; the D is unclear. CDR1 SEHNR and CDR2 FQNEAQ come from the germline V gene (reference sequence). Trimming pared 1 base from V and 1 base from J, leaving 4 bases between. This CDR3 has 14 residues. CDR3 in amino acids: CASSLGVNTGELFF. CDR3 in DNA: TGTGCCAGCAGCTTAGGGGTGAACACCGGGGAGCTGTTTTTT.